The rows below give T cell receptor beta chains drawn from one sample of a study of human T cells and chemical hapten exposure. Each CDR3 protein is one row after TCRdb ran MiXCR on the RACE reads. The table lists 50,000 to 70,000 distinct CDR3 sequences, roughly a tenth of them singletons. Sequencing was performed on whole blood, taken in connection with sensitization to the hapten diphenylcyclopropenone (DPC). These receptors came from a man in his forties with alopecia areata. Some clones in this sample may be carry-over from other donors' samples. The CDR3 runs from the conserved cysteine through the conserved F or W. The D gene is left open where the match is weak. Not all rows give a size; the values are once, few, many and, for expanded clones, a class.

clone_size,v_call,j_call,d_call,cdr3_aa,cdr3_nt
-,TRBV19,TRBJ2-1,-,CASSIDGSSYNEQFF,TGTGCCAGTAGTATAGACGGGAGCTCCTACAATGAGCAGTTCTTC
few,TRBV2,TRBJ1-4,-,CASLTNSATNEKLFF,TGTGCCAGCCTCACAAACAGCGCAACTAATGAAAAACTGTTTTTT
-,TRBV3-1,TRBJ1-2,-,CASSQGGAGPRGDGYTF,TGTGCCAGCAGCCAAGGAGGGGCAGGCCCCAGAGGGGATGGCTACACCTTC
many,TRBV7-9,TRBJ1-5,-,CASSSGNQPQHF,TGTGCCAGCAGCTCAGGGAATCAGCCCCAGCATTTT
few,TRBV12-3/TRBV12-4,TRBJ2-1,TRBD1,CASSQTGVAYNEQFF,TGTGCCAGCAGTCAGACAGGGGTCGCCTACAATGAGCAGTTCTTC
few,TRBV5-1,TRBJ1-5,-,CASSLQGSSNQPQHF,TGCGCCAGCAGCTTACAGGGAAGTAGCAATCAGCCCCAGCATTTT
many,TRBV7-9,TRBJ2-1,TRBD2,CASSLAASGSYNEQFF,TGTGCCAGCAGCTTAGCGGCTAGCGGGAGCTACAATGAGCAGTTCTTC
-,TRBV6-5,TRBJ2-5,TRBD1,CASSPRQGKETQYF,TGTGCCAGCAGCCCCCGACAGGGGAAAGAGACCCAGTACTTC
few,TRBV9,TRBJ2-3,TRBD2,CASSVEGLAGEFTDTQYF,TGTGCCAGCAGCGTAGAAGGACTAGCGGGAGAGTTCACAGATACGCAGTATTTT
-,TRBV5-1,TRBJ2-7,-,CASSWGASHYEQYF,TGCGCCAGCAGCTGGGGGGCTAGTCACTACGAGCAGTACTTC
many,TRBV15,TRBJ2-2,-,CATSRTTGELFF,TGTGCCACCAGCAGGACCACCGGGGAGCTGTTTTTT
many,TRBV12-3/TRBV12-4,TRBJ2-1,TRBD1,CASGTGVPNEQFF,TGTGCCAGCGGGACAGGGGTCCCCAATGAGCAGTTCTTC
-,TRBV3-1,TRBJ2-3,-,CASSQERVAVRGTDTQYF,TGTGCCAGCAGCCAAGAGAGGGTAGCGGTGAGGGGAACAGATACGCAGTATTTT
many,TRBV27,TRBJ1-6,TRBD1,CASSWGTGGNASPLHF,TGTGCCAGCAGTTGGGGGACAGGGGGAAATGCTTCACCCCTCCACTTT
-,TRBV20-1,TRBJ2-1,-,CSAPPGASSYNEQFF,TGCAGTGCACCCCCAGGAGCTAGCTCCTACAATGAGCAGTTCTTC
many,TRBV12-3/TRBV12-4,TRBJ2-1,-,CASSWRQGIKNEQFF,TGTGCCAGCAGTTGGCGGCAGGGGATTAAGAATGAGCAGTTCTTC
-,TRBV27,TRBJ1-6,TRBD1,CASSSRAGTGESPLHF,TGTGCCAGCAGTTCCCGCGCCGGGACAGGGGAATCACCCCTCCACTTT
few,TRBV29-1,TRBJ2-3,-,CSVEGVDTQYF,TGCAGCGTTGAAGGGGTTGATACGCAGTATTTT
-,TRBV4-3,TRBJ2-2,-,CASSQWQGGAGELFF,TGCGCCAGCAGCCAATGGCAGGGAGGAGCCGGGGAGCTGTTTTTT
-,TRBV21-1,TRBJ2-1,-,CASSLVDEQFF,TGTGCCAGCAGTTTAGTGGATGAGCAGTTCTTC
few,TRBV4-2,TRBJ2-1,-,CASSQAGDSYNEQFF,TGTGCCAGCAGCCAAGCAGGGGACTCCTACAATGAGCAGTTCTTC
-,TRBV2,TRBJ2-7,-,CASSEAGQLAYEQYF,TGTGCCAGCAGTGAAGCGGGGCAGCTGGCCTACGAGCAGTACTTC
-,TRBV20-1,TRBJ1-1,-,CSAFIRNTEAFF,TGCAGTGCCTTCATCCGGAACACTGAAGCTTTCTTT
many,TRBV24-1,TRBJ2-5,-,CATSDSGRPIAQYF,TGTGCCACCAGTGATTCGGGACGACCGATCGCCCAGTACTTC
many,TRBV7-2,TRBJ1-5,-,CASSEMTGQPQHF,TGTGCCAGCAGCGAAATGACAGGTCAGCCCCAGCATTTT
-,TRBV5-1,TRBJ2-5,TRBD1,CASSWDRERKKTQYF,TGCGCCAGCAGCTGGGACAGGGAGAGGAAAAAGACCCAGTACTTC
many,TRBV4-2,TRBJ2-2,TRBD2,CASSQSSGTTGELFF,TGTGCCAGCAGCCAATCTAGCGGGACCACCGGGGAGCTGTTTTTT
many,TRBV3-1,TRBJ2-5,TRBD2,CASSQGLAGAETQYF,TGTGCCAGCAGCCAAGGACTAGCGGGAGCAGAGACCCAGTACTTC
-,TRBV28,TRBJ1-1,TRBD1,CASRDRASTEAFF,TGTGCCAGCAGAGACAGGGCTAGCACTGAAGCTTTCTTT
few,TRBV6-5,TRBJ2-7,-,CASSYGGGHGEQYF,TGTGCCAGCAGTTACGGGGGAGGCCACGGAGAGCAGTACTTC
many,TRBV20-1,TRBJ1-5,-,CSARHQPDQPQHF,TGCAGTGCTAGGCACCAGCCCGATCAGCCCCAGCATTTT
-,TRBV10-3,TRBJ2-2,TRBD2,CASSGLAPTGELFF,TGTGCCAGCTCGGGACTAGCGCCCACCGGGGAGCTGTTTTTT
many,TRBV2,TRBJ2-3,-,CASSDPTPDTQYF,TGTGCCAGCAGTGACCCAACGCCAGATACGCAGTATTTT
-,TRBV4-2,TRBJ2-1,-,CASSRRLGESDEQFF,TGTGCCAGCAGCCGCAGACTAGGGGAGAGTGATGAGCAGTTCTTC
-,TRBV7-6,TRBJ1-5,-,CASSPTENQPQHF,TGTGCCAGCAGCCCGACGGAGAATCAGCCCCAGCATTTT
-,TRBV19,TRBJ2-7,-,CASSIDPTYEQYF,TGTGCCAGTAGTATAGATCCTACCTACGAGCAGTACTTC
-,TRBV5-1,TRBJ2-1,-,CASSLAPTSSYNEQFF,TGCGCCAGCAGCTTGGCCCCTACGAGCTCCTACAATGAGCAGTTCTTC
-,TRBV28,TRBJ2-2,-,CASTNTYTGELFF,TGTGCCAGCACCAACACGTACACCGGGGAGCTGTTTTTT
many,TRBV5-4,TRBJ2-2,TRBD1,CASSGWTGVTGELFF,TGTGCCAGCAGCGGGTGGACAGGGGTCACCGGGGAGCTGTTTTTT
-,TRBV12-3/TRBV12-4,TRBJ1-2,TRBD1,CASSVTGIGSSSDGYTF,TGTGCCAGCAGTGTGACAGGGATCGGGTCTTCGTCGGACGGCTACACCTTC
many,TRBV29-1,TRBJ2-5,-,CSVELAIQETQYF,TGCAGCGTTGAACTAGCGATACAAGAGACCCAGTACTTC
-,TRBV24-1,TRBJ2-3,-,CATSDHGSASTDTQYF,TGTGCCACCAGTGATCACGGCTCCGCGTCCACAGATACGCAGTATTTT
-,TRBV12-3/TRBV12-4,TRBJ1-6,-,CASSFEGFSSYNSPLHF,TGTGCCAGCAGTTTCGAGGGGTTCAGCTCCTATAATTCACCCCTCCACTTT
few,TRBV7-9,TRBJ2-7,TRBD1,CASSDRGRSYEQYF,TGTGCCAGCAGTGACAGGGGTCGTTCCTACGAGCAGTACTTC
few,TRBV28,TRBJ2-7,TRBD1,CASSLTGGFALYF,TGTGCCAGCAGTCTGACAGGGGGCTTTGCTTTGTACTTC
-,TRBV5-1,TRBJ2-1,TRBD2,CASSFDSGDYNEQFF,TGCGCCAGCAGCTTCGATAGCGGGGACTACAATGAGCAGTTCTTC
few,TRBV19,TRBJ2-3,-,CASSIVGLQGTDTQYF,TGTGCCAGTAGTATAGTAGGGCTCCAGGGCACAGATACGCAGTATTTT
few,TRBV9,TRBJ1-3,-,CASSQRIGGNTIYF,TGTGCCAGCAGCCAGAGAATCGGTGGAAACACCATATATTTT
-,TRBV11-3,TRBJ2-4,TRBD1,CASSLAGDREQYF,TGTGCCAGCAGCTTAGCGGGCGACAGGGAGCAGTACTTC